This T cell receptor (beta chain) was sequenced for a study of cytomegalovirus exposure and HLA in healthy donors. Whereas donors were nominally healthy upon sampling, unrecorded immune exposures were probable. The PCR made use of 60 Vbeta and 13 Jbeta primers. The data were produced by immunoSEQ multiplex PCR, yet TCRdb's version contains in-frame clones alone and is incomplete. Of roughly 100,000 clones listed, 70% to 80% are singletons. Germline V gene sequence: CDR1 SGHDT, CDR2 YYEEEE. V shed 5 bases and J shed 5 bases, with 20 bases lying between them. The CDR3 length is 15 residues. Only a few counts were recorded for this clone. Its antigen is still unknown. The study's findings and limits: Most TCR beta V segments were productive about 87% or about 30% of the time in an earlier analysis.

This TCR came from a male donor in good health and CMV-seropositive. V gene TRBV5-6 combines with J gene TRBJ2-7; D might be TRBD2 (6 bases). The sequenced material came from PBMCs. As DNA, the CDR3 is TGTGCCAGCAGAAGGTATGGAGGGGTCAGCCACGAGCAGTACTTC. Its translation: CASRRYGGVSHEQYF.